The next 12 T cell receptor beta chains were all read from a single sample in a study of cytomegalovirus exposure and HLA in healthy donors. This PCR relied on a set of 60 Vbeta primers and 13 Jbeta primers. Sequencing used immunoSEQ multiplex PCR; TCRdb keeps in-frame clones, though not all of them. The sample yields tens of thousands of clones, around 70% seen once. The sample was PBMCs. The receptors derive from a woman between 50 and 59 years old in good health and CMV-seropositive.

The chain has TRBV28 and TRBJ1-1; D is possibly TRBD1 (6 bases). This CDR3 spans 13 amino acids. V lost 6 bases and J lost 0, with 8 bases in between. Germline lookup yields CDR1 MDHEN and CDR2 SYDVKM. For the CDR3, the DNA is TGTGCCAGCAGCCCAGGGGTGAACACTGAAGCTTTCTTT. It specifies CASSPGVNTEAFF. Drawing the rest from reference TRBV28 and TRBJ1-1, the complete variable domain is DVKVTQSSRYLVKRTGEKVFLECVQDMDHENMFWYRQDPGLGLRLIYFSYDVKMKEKGDIPEGYSVSREKKERFSLILESASTNQTSMYLCASSPGVNTEAFFGQGTRLTVV.

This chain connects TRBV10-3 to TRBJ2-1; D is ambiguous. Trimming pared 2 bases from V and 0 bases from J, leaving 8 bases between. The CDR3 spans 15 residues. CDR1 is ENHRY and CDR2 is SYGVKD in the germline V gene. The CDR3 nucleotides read TGTGCCATCAGTGAGAGAGGCCGCTCCTACAATGAGCAGTTCTTC. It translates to CAISERGRSYNEQFF.

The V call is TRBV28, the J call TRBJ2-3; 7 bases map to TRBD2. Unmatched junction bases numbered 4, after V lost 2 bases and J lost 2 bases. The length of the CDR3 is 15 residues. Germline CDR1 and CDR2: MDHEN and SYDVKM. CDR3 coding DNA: TGTGCCAGCAGTTTACAGGGACTACTCACAGATACGCAGTATTTT. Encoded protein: CASSLQGLLTDTQYF.

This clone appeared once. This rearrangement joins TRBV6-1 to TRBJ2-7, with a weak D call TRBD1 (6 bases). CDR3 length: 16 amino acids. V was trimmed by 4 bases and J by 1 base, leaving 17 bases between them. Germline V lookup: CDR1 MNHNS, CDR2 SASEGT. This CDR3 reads CASSGAGGVYSYEQYF. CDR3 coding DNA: TGTGCCAGCAGTGGGGCTGGGGGCGTTTATTCCTACGAGCAGTACTTC.

This chain's CDR3 is CSVDSGQGFYGYTF. The CDR3 region has the DNA TGCAGCGTGGACTCAGGACAGGGGTTCTATGGCTACACCTTC. This chain joins TRBV29-1 and TRBJ1-2; 9 bases are a match to TRBD1. V shed 6 bases, J shed 4 bases, and the junction held 9 bases outside the gene matches. Germline CDR1 reads SQVTM; CDR2 reads ANQGSEA. This CDR3 is built from 14 residues.

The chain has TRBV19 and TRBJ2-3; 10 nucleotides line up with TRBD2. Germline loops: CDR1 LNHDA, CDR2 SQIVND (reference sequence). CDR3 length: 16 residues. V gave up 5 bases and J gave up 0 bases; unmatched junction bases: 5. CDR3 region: CASSPRTSGSTDTQYF. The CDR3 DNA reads TGTGCCAGTAGTCCGAGGACTAGCGGAAGCACAGATACGCAGTATTTT.

The CDR3 DNA sequence: TGTGCCAGTAGTATAGGTCAGGGGGTGGGCGAGCAGTACTTC. This translates into CASSIGQGVGEQYF. The V and J genes are TRBV19 and TRBJ2-7, with 7 bases identical to TRBD1. Germline CDR1 reads LNHDA; CDR2 reads SQIVND (reference sequence). The CDR3 sequence is 14 residues long. V shed 1 base, J shed 6 bases, and the junction held 6 bases outside the gene matches.

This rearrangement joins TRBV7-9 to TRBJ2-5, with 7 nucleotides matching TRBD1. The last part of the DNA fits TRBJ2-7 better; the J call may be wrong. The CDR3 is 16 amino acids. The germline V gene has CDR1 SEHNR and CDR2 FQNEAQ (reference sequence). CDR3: CASRKLGRDSSYEQYF. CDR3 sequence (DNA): TGTGCCAGCAGAAAATTGGGTAGGGACAGCTCCTACGAGCAGTACTTC.

For the CDR3, the DNA is TGTGCCTGGAGTGGGACAGGGCGGGGTCAGCCCCAGCATTTT. As protein: CAWSGTGRGQPQHF. The chain employs TRBV30 and TRBJ1-5; 8 nucleotides align to TRBD1. The CDR3 totals 14 residues. After removal of 1 base from V and 6 bases from J, the junction contained 5 bases not matched to a gene. Germline lookup yields CDR1 GTSNPN and CDR2 SVGIG (reference sequence).

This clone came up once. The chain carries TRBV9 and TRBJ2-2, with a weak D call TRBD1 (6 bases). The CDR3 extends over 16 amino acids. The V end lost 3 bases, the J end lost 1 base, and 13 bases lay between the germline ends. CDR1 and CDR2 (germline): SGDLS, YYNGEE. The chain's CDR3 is CASSGTGMGNTGELFF. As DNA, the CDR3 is TGTGCCAGCAGCGGCACAGGGATGGGGAACACCGGGGAGCTGTTTTTT.

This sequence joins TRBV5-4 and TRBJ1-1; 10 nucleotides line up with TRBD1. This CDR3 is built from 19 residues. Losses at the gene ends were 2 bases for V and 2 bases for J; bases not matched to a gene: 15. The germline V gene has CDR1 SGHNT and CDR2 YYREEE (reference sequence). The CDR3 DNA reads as TGTGCCAGCAGCTTTGGGACAGGGGCGCAAGATATCGAAAACACTGAAGCTTTCTTT. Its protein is CASSFGTGAQDIENTEAFF.

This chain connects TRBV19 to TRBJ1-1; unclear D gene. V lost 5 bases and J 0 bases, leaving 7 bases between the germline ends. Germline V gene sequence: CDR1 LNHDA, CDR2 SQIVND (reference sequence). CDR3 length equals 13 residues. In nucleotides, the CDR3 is TGTGCCAGTAGTTCTACCGTGAACACTGAAGCTTTCTTT. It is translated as CASSSTVNTEAFF. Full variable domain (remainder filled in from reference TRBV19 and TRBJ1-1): DGGITQSPKYLFRKEGQNVTLSCEQNLNHDAMYWYRQDPGQGLRLIYYSQIVNDFQKGDIAEGYSVSREKKESFPLTVTSAQKNPTAFYLCASSSTVNTEAFFGQGTRLTVV.